These 15 T cell receptor beta chains were all obtained from the same sample, sequenced in a study of STAT5B mutations in CD4+ large granular lymphocyte leukemia. The protocol was immunoSEQ multiplex PCR, while the TCRdb copy is restricted to in-frame clones and leaves out a portion. The sample shows 31,000 or so clones, 70% to 85% of them seen only once. The sequenced sample was CD4+ T cells from blood buffy coats. All receptors come from a human donor in good health.

The V and J genes are TRBV9 and TRBJ1-3, with D possibly being TRBD1 (5 bases). V lost 3 bases and J 0 bases, leaving 7 bases between the germline ends. The CDR3 runs to 14 residues. Germline loops: CDR1 SGDLS, CDR2 YYNGEE. CDR3 loop: CASSEGISGNTIYF. CDR3 bases: TGTGCCAGCAGCGAGGGGATCTCTGGAAACACCATATATTTT.

The chain employs TRBV7-6 and TRBJ1-1; D is unclear. Germline V gives CDR1 SGHVS, CDR2 FNYEAQ. This CDR3 contains 13 residues. V gave up 1 base and J gave up 0 bases, with 3 bases separating them. The CDR3 nucleotides read TGTGCCAGCAGCTTAGATATGAACACTGAAGCTTTCTTT. Translation gives CASSLDMNTEAFF.

The chain combines TRBV14 with TRBJ2-5; 11 bases fit TRBD2. J lost 5 bases, V lost 4 bases, and 3 bases had no gene match. Germline V gene data show CDR1 as SGHDN and CDR2 as FVKESK. The CDR3 spans 14 residues. The CDR3, as DNA: TGTGCCAGCAGCCGACTAGCGGGGATTGAGACCCAGTACTTC. It encodes CASSRLAGIETQYF.

The V call is TRBV7-8, the J call TRBJ2-3; 8 positions match TRBD1. V lost 1 base and J lost 1; bases outside the gene matches: 1. CDR3 length: 15 residues. The germline gives CDR1 SGHVS, CDR2 FQNEAQ. The CDR3, as DNA: TGTGCCAGCAGCTTAGTGACAGGGGGCACAGATACGCAGTATTTT. This gives the protein CASSLVTGGTDTQYF.

This rearrangement joins TRBV15 to TRBJ1-3; 9 nucleotides agree with TRBD1. The ends lost 0 bases at V and 0 bases at J; junction bases unmatched: 0. Germline V CDR1 and CDR2: LNHNV, YYDKDF (reference sequence). This CDR3 comprises 16 residues. CDR3 amino acids: CATSRETGGSGNTIYF. CDR3 bases: TGTGCCACCAGCAGAGAGACAGGGGGCTCTGGAAACACCATATATTTT.

This clone has just one count. This rearrangement joins TRBV5-1 to TRBJ2-7; the D call may be TRBD1 or TRBD2 (5 bases each). Germline CDR1 SGHRS, CDR2 YFSETQ. V gave up 4 bases and J gave up 0 bases, with 11 bases separating them. The CDR3 runs 14 residues. This chain's CDR3 is CASSRGDGSYEQYF. CDR3 DNA sequence: TGCGCCAGCAGCCGGGGCGACGGCTCCTACGAGCAGTACTTC.

The chain uses TRBV19 and TRBJ2-7, with D maybe TRBD2 (6 bases). Germline CDR1 and CDR2: LNHDA and SQIVND (reference sequence). Trimming took off 5 bases at V and 2 bases at J, with 13 bases between the two ends. The CDR3 covers 14 residues. The CDR3 sequence is CASSVGLATYEQYF. The CDR3 nucleotides read TGTGCCAGTAGTGTGGGACTGGCCACCTACGAGCAGTACTTC.

This clone was seen only a few times. The rearrangement links TRBV19 to TRBJ2-5; a weak D match, TRBD2 (6 bases). The germline V gene has CDR1 LNHDA and CDR2 SQIVND (reference sequence). The V and J ends lost 3 bases and 5 bases respectively, with 13 bases between them. The CDR3 has 14 amino acids. In DNA form, the CDR3 reads TGTGCCAGTAGTATTGGAGGGTTCGGGGAGACCCAGTACTTC. Residues: CASSIGGFGETQYF.

This sequence joins TRBV7-6 and TRBJ2-7; the D gene could be TRBD1 or TRBD2 (5 bases each). V lost 0 bases and J lost 6, with 15 bases in between. CDR1 is SGHVS, CDR2 FNYEAQ, per germline. CDR3 length: 15 residues. CDR3: CASSLARDPRGEQYF. CDR3 in DNA: TGTGCCAGCAGCTTAGCCCGGGACCCCCGGGGCGAGCAGTACTTC.

The rearrangement links TRBV30 to TRBJ2-7; 8 nucleotides align to TRBD2. This CDR3 has 15 residues. Losses at the gene ends were 0 bases for V and 4 bases for J; bases not matched to a gene: 8. Looked up from germline, CDR1 is GTSNPN and CDR2 is SVGIG (reference sequence). The CDR3, as DNA: TGTGCCTGGAGTGTAGGGGGTAGCGGGACTTACGAGCAGTACTTC. It codes for CAWSVGGSGTYEQYF.

CDR3 bases: TGTGCCACCAGCCGGCGGTCGTACCAAGAGACCCAGTACTTC. Translation: CATSRRSYQETQYF. This chain joins TRBV15 and TRBJ2-5, with D unresolved. This CDR3 spans 14 amino acids. Trimming shortened V by 5 bases and J by 0 bases, and 10 bases separated the two germline ends. The germline gives CDR1 LNHNV, CDR2 YYDKDF (reference sequence).

The rearrangement links TRBV6-1 to TRBJ2-1, with a weak D call TRBD2 (5 bases). Germline V gene lookup returns CDR1 MNHNS and CDR2 SASEGT. V lost 3 bases to trimming and J lost 6 bases, with 15 bases between them. This CDR3 has 15 residues. The CDR3 sequence is CASSDEGLGRNEQFF. In DNA, the CDR3 is TGTGCCAGCAGTGATGAGGGTTTGGGTCGCAATGAGCAGTTCTTC.

V usage is TRBV5-4 and J usage is TRBJ2-3, with 14 bases lining up with TRBD2. Trimming took 4 bases from V and 5 from J; bases not matched to a gene: 12. The CDR3 runs 18 residues. Germline values: CDR1 SGHNT, CDR2 YYREEE (reference sequence). The CDR3 region is CASSRGGPGLAGEDTQYF. The CDR3 DNA sequence: TGTGCCAGCAGCAGGGGAGGACCGGGACTAGCGGGGGAAGATACGCAGTATTTT.

The chain carries TRBV25-1 and TRBJ2-5; 9 bases are a match to TRBD2. V lost 10 bases and J lost 7; bases outside the gene matches: 13. Germline CDR1 is MGHDK and CDR2 is SYGVNS. The CDR3 totals 14 residues. The DNA of the CDR3 is TGTGCCACCGTAGCGGGAGAAATCAGCGGGACCCAGTACTTC. This sequence encodes CATVAGEISGTQYF.

The chain is built from TRBV6-1 and TRBJ1-2, with 8 bases fitting TRBD1. The CDR3 covers 13 residues. J gave up 2 bases and V 6 bases, and 2 bases lay outside the gene matches. Germline CDR1 MNHNS, CDR2 SASEGT. In DNA, the CDR3 is TGTGCCAGCAGAGGACAGGGAAACTATGGCTACACCTTC. This translates into CASRGQGNYGYTF.